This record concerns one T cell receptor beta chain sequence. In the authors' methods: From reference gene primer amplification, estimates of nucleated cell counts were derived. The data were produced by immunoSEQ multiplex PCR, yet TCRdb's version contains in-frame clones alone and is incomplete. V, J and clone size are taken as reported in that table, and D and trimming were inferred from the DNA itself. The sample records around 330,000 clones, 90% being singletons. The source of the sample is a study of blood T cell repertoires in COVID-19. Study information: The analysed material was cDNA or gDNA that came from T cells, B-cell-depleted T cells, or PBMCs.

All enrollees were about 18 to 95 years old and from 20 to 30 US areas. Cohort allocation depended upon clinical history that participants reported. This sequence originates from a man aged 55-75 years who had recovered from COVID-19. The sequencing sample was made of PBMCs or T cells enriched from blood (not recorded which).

CDR3 coding DNA: TGTGCCTGGAGTGCGTTTGACAGGGGTAACTATGGCTACACCTTC. This translates into CAWSAFDRGNYGYTF. V is TRBV30 and J is TRBJ1-2; 8 nucleotides match TRBD1. Germline lookup yields CDR1 GTSNPN and CDR2 SVGIG (reference sequence). The CDR3 runs to 15 residues. The V gene end was trimmed by 1 base and the J gene end by 1 base; junction bases not matched to a gene: 5.